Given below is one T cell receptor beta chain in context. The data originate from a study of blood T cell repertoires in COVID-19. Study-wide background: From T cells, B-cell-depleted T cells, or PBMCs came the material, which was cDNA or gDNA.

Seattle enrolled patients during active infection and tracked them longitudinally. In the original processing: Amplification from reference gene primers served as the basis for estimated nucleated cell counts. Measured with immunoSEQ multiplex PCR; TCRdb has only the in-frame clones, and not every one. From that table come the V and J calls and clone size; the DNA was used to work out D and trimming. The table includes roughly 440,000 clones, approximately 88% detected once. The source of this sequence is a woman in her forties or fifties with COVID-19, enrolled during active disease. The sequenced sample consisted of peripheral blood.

CDR3 protein: CASAEDYYNEQFF. The CDR3 DNA follows: TGCGCCAGCGCAGAGGATTACTACAATGAGCAGTTCTTC. The chain is built from TRBV5-1 and TRBJ2-1; D is ambiguous. The CDR3 loop spans 13 amino acids. Deletions cut 7 bases from V and 3 bases from J, with 11 bases between. The germline CDR1 and CDR2 sequences are SGHRS and YFSETQ.